Included here is one T cell receptor (beta chain) sequence, with context. This record belongs to a study of cytomegalovirus exposure and HLA in healthy donors. PCR used 60 Vbeta primers and 13 Jbeta primers. Here immunoSEQ multiplex PCR was the method, and the copy in TCRdb shows in-frame clones only, minus some. In total, the table holds about 170,000 clones. V was pared by 6 bases and J by 7 bases, with 12 bases between. The V gene's germline CDR1 is SQVTM and CDR2 ANQGSEA. The CDR3 spans 12 residues. The clonotype comes from a woman between 18 and 30 years old in good health and CMV-seropositive. The specimen was PBMCs. This rearrangement joins TRBV29-1 to TRBJ1-4; perhaps TRBD1 as D (5 bases). The CDR3 protein is CSVTTAGEKLFF. The CDR3 DNA reads TGCAGCGTCACGACAGCGGGTGAAAAACTGTTTTTT.